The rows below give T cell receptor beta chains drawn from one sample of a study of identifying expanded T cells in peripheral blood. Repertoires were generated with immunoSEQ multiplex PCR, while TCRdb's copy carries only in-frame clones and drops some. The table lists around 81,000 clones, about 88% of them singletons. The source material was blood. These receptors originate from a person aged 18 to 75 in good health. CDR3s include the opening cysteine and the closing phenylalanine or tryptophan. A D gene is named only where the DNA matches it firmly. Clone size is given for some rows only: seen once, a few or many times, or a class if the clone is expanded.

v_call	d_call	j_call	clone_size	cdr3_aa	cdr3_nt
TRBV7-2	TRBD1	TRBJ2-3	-	CASSLEIGRGSHDTQYF	TGTGCCAGCAGCTTAGAGATAGGCAGGGGGTCTCATGATACGCAGTATTTT
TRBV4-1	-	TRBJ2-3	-	CASSQGFGSALSTDTQYF	TGCGCCAGCAGCCAGGGGTTTGGGTCCGCACTATCCACAGATACGCAGTATTTT
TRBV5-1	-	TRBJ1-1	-	CASRRQVGGNTEAFF	TGCGCCAGCAGGAGGCAAGTGGGGGGGAACACTGAAGCTTTCTTT
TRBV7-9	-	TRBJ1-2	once	CASSLTAANYGYTF	TGTGCCAGCAGTTTGACCGCTGCTAACTATGGCTACACCTTC
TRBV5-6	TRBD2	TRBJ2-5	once	CASSRKWGLIKETQYF	TGTGCCAGCAGCCGGAAATGGGGACTAATAAAAGAGACCCAGTACTTC
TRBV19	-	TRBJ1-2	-	CASSQNLQAGYTF	TGTGCCAGTAGCCAAAACCTCCAAGCTGGCTACACCTTC
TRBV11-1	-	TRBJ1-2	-	CASSFSGAYGYTF	TGTGCCAGCAGCTTCTCAGGGGCCTATGGCTACACCTTC
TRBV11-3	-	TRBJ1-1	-	CASNTEGTLGLTEAFF	TGTGCCAGCAACACCGAGGGGACTCTCGGTCTCACTGAAGCTTTCTTT
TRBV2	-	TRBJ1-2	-	CASSERKVAGGLYTF	TGTGCCAGCAGTGAGAGGAAAGTCGCGGGAGGGCTTTACACCTTC
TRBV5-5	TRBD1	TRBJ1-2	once	CASSLAGGASIGYTF	TGTGCCAGCAGCTTGGCAGGGGGCGCTTCCATCGGCTACACCTTC
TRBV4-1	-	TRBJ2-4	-	CASSQDPTSLVQYF	TGCGCCAGCAGCCAAGACCCGACTAGTTTAGTTCAGTACTTC
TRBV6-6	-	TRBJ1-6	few	CASSYSGNSPLHF	TGTGCCAGCAGTTACTCTGGGAATTCACCCCTCCACTTT
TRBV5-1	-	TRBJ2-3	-	CASSEEPSTDTQYF	TGCGCCAGCAGCGAGGAACCTAGCACAGATACGCAGTATTTT
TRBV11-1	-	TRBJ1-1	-	CASSQPGGAYTEAFF	TGTGCCAGCAGCCAACCGGGGGGGGCGTACACTGAAGCTTTCTTT
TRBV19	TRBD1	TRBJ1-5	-	CASSVTGDQPQHF	TGTGCCAGTAGTGTCACAGGGGATCAGCCCCAGCATTTT
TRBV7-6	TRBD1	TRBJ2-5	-	CASSRQGLETQYF	TGTGCCAGCAGCCGACAGGGCTTGGAGACCCAGTACTTC
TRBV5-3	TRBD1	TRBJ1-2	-	CARSLPGGGYTF	TGTGCCAGAAGCTTGCCAGGGGGAGGATACACCTTC
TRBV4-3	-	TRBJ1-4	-	CASSEGTATNEKLFF	TGCGCCAGCAGCGAAGGCACGGCAACTAATGAAAAACTGTTTTTT
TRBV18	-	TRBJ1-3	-	CASSPPADRNTIYF	TGTGCCAGCTCACCACCGGCGGACAGAAACACCATATATTTT
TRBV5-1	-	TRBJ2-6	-	CASSLALSGANVLTF	TGCGCCAGCAGCTTGGCTCTGTCTGGGGCCAACGTCCTGACTTTC
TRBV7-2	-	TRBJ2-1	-	CASSLAGPRGYEQFF	TGTGCCAGCAGCTTAGCGGGGCCCCGAGGATATGAGCAGTTCTTC
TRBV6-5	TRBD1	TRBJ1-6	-	CASSATTGDGLHF	TGTGCCAGCAGTGCAACTACAGGGGACGGGCTCCACTTT
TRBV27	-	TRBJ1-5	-	CASSFGSAGQPQHF	TGTGCCAGCAGTTTTGGGTCAGCAGGACAGCCCCAGCATTTT
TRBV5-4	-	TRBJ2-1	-	CASSLLGYNEQFF	TGTGCCAGCAGCTTGCTAGGGTATAATGAGCAGTTCTTC
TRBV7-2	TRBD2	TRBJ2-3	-	CASSSTSGGPWGTDTQYF	TGTGCCAGCAGCTCGACTAGCGGGGGGCCGTGGGGCACAGATACGCAGTATTTT
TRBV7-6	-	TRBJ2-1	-	CASSLVRPDSYNEQFF	TGTGCCAGCAGCTTAGTGCGACCCGATTCCTACAATGAGCAGTTCTTC
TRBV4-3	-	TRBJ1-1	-	CASSQAFASVLLGTEAFF	TGCGCCAGCAGCCAAGCCTTCGCGTCAGTTTTGCTGGGAACTGAAGCTTTCTTT
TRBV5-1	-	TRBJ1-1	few	CASSVPNTEAFF	TGCGCCAGCAGCGTGCCGAACACTGAAGCTTTCTTT
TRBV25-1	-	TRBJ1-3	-	CASSPPGYSGNTIYF	TGTGCCAGCAGTCCTCCGGGGTACAGTGGAAACACCATATATTTT
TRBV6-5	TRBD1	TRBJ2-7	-	CASSYGGQGPYEQYF	TGTGCCAGCAGTTACGGAGGACAGGGCCCCTACGAGCAGTACTTC
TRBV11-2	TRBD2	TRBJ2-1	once	CASSLAGRGLAGYNEQFF	TGTGCCAGCAGCTTAGCCGGGAGAGGACTAGCGGGCTACAATGAGCAGTTCTTC
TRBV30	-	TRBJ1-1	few	CAWSGGGTEAFF	TGTGCCTGGAGTGGAGGGGGGACTGAAGCTTTCTTT
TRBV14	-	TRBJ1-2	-	CASSPLGTDDGYTF	TGTGCCAGCAGCCCACTCGGGACGGATGATGGCTACACCTTC
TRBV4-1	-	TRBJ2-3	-	CASSQRSTDTQYF	TGCGCCAGCAGCCAACGGAGCACAGATACGCAGTATTTT
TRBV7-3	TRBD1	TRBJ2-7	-	CASSFSTGTEQYF	TGTGCCAGCAGCTTTTCGACAGGGACGGAGCAGTACTTC
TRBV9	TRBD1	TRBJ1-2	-	CASSAGQGGGYGYTF	TGTGCCAGCAGCGCCGGACAGGGTGGGGGCTATGGCTACACCTTC
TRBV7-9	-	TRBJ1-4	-	CASTIMSTNEKLFF	TGTGCCAGCACTATCATGTCAACTAATGAAAAACTGTTTTTT
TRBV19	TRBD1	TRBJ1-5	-	CASRPQGTQPQHF	TGTGCCAGTAGGCCACAGGGGACTCAGCCCCAGCATTTT
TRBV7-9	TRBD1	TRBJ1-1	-	CASSQGGDNTEAFF	TGTGCCAGCAGCCAGGGGGGGGACAACACTGAAGCTTTCTTT
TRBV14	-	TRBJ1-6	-	CASSPLEGTNSPLHF	TGTGCCAGCAGCCCATTGGAGGGGACCAATTCACCCCTCCACTTT
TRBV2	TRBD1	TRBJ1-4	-	CASSVVGQGFEKLFF	TGTGCCAGCAGTGTCGTGGGACAGGGATTCGAAAAACTGTTTTTT
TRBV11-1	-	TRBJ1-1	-	CASSFRVPLTEAFF	TGTGCCAGCAGCTTTAGAGTCCCCCTCACTGAAGCTTTCTTT